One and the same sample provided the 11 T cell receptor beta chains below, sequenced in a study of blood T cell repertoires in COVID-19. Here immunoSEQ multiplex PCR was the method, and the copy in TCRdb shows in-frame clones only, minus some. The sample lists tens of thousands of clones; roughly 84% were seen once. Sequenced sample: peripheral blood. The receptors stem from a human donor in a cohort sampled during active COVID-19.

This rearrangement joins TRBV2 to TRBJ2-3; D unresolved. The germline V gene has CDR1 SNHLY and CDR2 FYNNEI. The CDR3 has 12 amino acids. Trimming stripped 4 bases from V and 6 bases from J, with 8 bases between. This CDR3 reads CASSVQRDTQYF. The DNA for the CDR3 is TGTGCCAGCAGTGTTCAGCGCGATACGCAGTATTTT.

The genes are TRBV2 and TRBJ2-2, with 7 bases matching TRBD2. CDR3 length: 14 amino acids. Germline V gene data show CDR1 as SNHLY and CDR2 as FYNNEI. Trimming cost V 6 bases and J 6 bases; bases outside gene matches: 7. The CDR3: CASRSGMDSGELFF. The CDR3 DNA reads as TGTGCCAGCAGGAGCGGGATGGATTCCGGGGAGCTGTTTTTT. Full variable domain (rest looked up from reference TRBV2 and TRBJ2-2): EPEVTQTPSHQVTQMGQEVILRCVPISNHLYFYWYRQILGQKVEFLVSFYNNEISEKSEIFDDQFSVERPDGSNFTLKIRSTKLEDSAMYFCASRSGMDSGELFFGEGSRLTVL.

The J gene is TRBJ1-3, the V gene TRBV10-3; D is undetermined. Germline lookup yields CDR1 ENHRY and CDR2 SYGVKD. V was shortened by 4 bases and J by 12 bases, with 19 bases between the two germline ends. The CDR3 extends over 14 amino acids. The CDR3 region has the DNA TGTGCCATCAGTGGTAGGCAAGACTCCAAGGTCATATATTTT. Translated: CAISGRQDSKVIYF.

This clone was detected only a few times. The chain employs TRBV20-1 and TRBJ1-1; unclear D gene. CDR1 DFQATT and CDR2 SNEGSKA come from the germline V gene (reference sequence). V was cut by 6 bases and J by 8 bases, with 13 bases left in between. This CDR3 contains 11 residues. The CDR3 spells CSAPLNQEAFF. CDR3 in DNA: TGCAGTGCCCCCCTTAATCAGGAAGCTTTCTTT.

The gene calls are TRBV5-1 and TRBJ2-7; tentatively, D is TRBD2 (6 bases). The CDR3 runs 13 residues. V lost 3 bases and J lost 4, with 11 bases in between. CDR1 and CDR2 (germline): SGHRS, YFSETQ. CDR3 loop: CASSSGGGYEQYF. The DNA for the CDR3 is TGCGCCAGCAGCTCCGGTGGGGGGTACGAGCAGTACTTC.

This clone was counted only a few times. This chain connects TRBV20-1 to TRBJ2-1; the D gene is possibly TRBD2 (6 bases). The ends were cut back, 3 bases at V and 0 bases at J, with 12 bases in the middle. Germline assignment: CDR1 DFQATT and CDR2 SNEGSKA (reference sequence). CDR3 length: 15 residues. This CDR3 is CSASTFGSSYNEQFF. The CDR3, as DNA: TGCAGTGCTAGTACTTTCGGGAGCTCCTACAATGAGCAGTTCTTC.

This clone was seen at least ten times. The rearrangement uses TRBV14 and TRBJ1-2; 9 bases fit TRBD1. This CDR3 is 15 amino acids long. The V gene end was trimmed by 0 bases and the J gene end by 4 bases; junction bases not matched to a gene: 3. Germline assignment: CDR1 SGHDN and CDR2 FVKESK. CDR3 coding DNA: TGTGCCAGCAGCCAAGACGAGACAGGGGGCTATGGCTACACCTTC. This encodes CASSQDETGGYGYTF.

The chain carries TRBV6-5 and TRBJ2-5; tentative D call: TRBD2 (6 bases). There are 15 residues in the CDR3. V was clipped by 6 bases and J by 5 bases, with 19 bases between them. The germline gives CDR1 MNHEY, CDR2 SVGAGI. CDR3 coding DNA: TGTGCCAGCAGGGTTCTAGCGACCGCGGGGGAGACCCAGTACTTC. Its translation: CASRVLATAGETQYF.

Here the CDR3 reads CASSPTSLNTEAFF. The DNA of the CDR3 is TGTGCCAGCAGCCCTACTTCTTTGAACACTGAAGCTTTCTTT. This chain joins TRBV9 and TRBJ1-1, with D uncertain. The CDR3 loop spans 14 amino acids. The germline CDR1 and CDR2 sequences are SGDLS and YYNGEE. Trimming shortened V by 4 bases and J by 0 bases, and 10 bases separated the two germline ends.

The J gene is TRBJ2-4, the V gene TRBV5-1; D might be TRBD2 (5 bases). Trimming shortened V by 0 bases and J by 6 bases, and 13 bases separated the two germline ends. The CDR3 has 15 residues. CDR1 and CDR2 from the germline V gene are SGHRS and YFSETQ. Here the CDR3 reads CASSLGSGLPNIQYF. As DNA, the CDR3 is TGCGCCAGCAGCTTGGGGAGTGGACTCCCAAACATTCAGTACTTC.

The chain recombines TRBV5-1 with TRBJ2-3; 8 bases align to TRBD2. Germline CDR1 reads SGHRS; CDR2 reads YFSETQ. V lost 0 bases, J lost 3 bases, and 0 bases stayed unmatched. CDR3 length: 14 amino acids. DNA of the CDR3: TGCGCCAGCAGCTTGGGCGGGAGGACAGATACGCAGTATTTT. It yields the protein CASSLGGRTDTQYF. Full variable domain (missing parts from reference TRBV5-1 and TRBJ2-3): KAGVTQTPRYLIKTRGQQVTLSCSPISGHRSVSWYQQTPGQGLQFLFEYFSETQRNKGNFPGRFSGRQFSNSRSEMNVSTLELGDSALYLCASSLGGRTDTQYFGPGTRLTVL.